This T cell receptor (beta chain) is drawn from a study of CD8 T cells in ankylosing spondylitis. This clonotype was counted between two and nine times. Its antigen is not known. Overall study findings and caveats: Several of the motif variants were reported before in synovial fluid and blood from reactive arthritis. It appeared that ankylosing spondylitis blood was characterized by a TCR beta motif of fewer than 10 highly homologous variants. It was reported that disease-linked clones were significantly enriched in matched ankylosing spondylitis synovial fluid.

With molecular barcodes, quantitative 5'-RACE was used to make the TCR beta libraries. MiXCR, applied by TCRdb to the 5' RACE reads, yields one record per CDR3 protein. This table has hundreds of thousands of distinct CDR3 sequences, roughly an eighth appearing once. The TCR comes from a male donor with ankylosing spondylitis. The sequenced material came from blood, either unsorted or a sorted T cell fraction (not recorded which).

CDR3 coding DNA: TGTGCCAGCAAAAGGACTAGCGTTCTAGTCGGGGAGCTGTTTTTT. This encodes CASKRTSVLVGELFF. The chain couples TRBV27 to TRBJ2-2; 9 bases are a match to TRBD2. The CDR3 has 15 residues. Germline values: CDR1 MNHEY, CDR2 SMNVEV (reference sequence). Trimming cost V 7 bases and J 7 bases; bases outside gene matches: 10.